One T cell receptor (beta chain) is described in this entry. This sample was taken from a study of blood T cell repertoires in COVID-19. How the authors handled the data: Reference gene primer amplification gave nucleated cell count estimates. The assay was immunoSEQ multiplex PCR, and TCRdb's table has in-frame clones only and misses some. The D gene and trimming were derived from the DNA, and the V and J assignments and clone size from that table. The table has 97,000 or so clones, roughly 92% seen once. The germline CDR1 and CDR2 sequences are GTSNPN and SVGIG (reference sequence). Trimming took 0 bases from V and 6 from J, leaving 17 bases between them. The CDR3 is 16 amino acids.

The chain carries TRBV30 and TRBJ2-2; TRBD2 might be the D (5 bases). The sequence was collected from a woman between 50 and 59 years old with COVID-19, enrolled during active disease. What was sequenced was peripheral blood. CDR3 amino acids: CAWSVSPGIWAGELFF. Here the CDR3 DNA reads TGTGCCTGGAGTGTATCTCCGGGGATTTGGGCCGGGGAGCTGTTTTTT.